These 15 T cell receptor beta chains came from one sample sequenced in a study. TCRdb redid the calling of the RT-PCR reads with MiXCR, one entry per CDR3 protein. The data hold about 680,000 distinct CDR3 sequences, with around 14% observed a single time. Sequenced: memory CD4+ T cells from blood. The receptors shown here come from a female donor in good health, serving as a healthy control.

The chain has TRBV7-2 and TRBJ1-5; D not resolved. CDR1 and CDR2 (germline): SGHTA, FQGNSA. The V end lost 2 bases, the J end lost 0 bases, and 8 bases lay between the germline ends. This CDR3 region has 15 residues. The CDR3 bases are TGTGCCAGCAGCTTAAACAACAATAGCAATCAGCCCCAGCATTTT. Its protein product is CASSLNNNSNQPQHF.

The chain links TRBV12-3 or TRBV12-4 to TRBJ1-5, with 7 bases fitting TRBD1. The V gene end was trimmed by 6 bases and the J gene end by 6 bases; junction bases not matched to a gene: 11. This CDR3 is built from 15 residues. CDR3 loop: CASSLKGGGGQPQHF. The DNA for the CDR3 is TGTGCCAGCAGCCTAAAGGGAGGGGGCGGTCAGCCCCAGCATTTT.

This clonotype was seen ten or more times. The chain links TRBV27 to TRBJ2-1; a possible D gene is TRBD2 (7 bases). This CDR3 region has 15 residues. Germline lookup yields CDR1 MNHEY and CDR2 SMNVEV (reference sequence). Trimming shortened V by 4 bases and J by 5 bases, and 15 bases separated the two germline ends. Here the CDR3 reads CASSWSRGPNNEQFF. The CDR3 DNA follows: TGTGCCAGCAGTTGGTCGCGGGGGCCGAACAATGAGCAGTTCTTC.

The genes are TRBV7-2 and TRBJ2-3, with 9 bases that match TRBD2. The CDR3 sequence is 17 residues long. Germline V gene lookup returns CDR1 SGHTA and CDR2 FQGNSA. V dropped 5 bases and J dropped 2; count of bases not matched to a gene: 11. The CDR3 region is CASSKLSSGSFTDTQYF. For the CDR3, the DNA is TGTGCCAGCAGCAAACTAAGTAGCGGGAGTTTCACAGATACGCAGTATTTT.

This clonotype was seen more than once but under ten times. V usage is TRBV20-1 and J usage is TRBJ2-3; 7 positions match TRBD2. Unmatched junction bases numbered 11, after V lost 2 bases and J lost 3 bases. From germline, CDR1 is DFQATT and CDR2 SNEGSKA (reference sequence). The CDR3 loop spans 16 amino acids. CDR3 in DNA: TGCAGTGCTAGACTTTGGGACTACGGATTGACAGATACGCAGTATTTT. It specifies CSARLWDYGLTDTQYF.

This clonotype was detected many times. The V gene is TRBV20-1, the J gene TRBJ2-2; D perhaps matches TRBD2 (6 bases). V lost 0 bases and J 5 bases, leaving 13 bases between the germline ends. The CDR3 has 15 residues. The germline CDR1 and CDR2 sequences are DFQATT and SNEGSKA (reference sequence). The CDR3 loop reads CSARDGGRPTGELFF. The CDR3 nucleotides are TGCAGTGCTAGAGATGGAGGGAGGCCAACCGGGGAGCTGTTTTTT.

This clonotype was seen ten or more times. V is TRBV5-8 and J is TRBJ2-1; 9 bases are a match to TRBD2. This CDR3 has 16 residues. After removal of 0 bases from V and 14 bases from J, the junction contained 15 bases not matched to a gene. CDR1 is SGHTS and CDR2 is YDEGEE in the germline V gene. CDR3 DNA sequence: TGTGCCAGCAGCTTGGACCCTAGCGGGACCCAAGGGGGAGAGTTCTTC. Amino acids: CASSLDPSGTQGGEFF.

This clonotype came up a few times. The chain couples TRBV5-1 to TRBJ1-2, with TRBD1 identical over 7 bases. This CDR3 comprises 11 residues. V was pared by 7 bases and J by 6 bases, with 3 bases of the junction left unmatched. CDR1 and CDR2 (germline): SGHRS, YFSETQ. In nucleotides, the CDR3 is TGCGCCAGCGAAGGGACAGATGGCTACACCTTC. Its protein product is CASEGTDGYTF.

This clonotype was recorded a few times. The chain links TRBV3-1 to TRBJ2-7; a possible D gene is TRBD1 (5 bases). The CDR3 contains 14 residues. V was cut by 1 base and J by 1 base, with 8 bases left in between. CDR1 is LGHDT, CDR2 YNNKEL, per germline (reference sequence). The DNA of the CDR3 is TGTGCCAGCAGCCAAGCTCGACAGTCCTACGAGCAGTACTTC. The encoded protein is CASSQARQSYEQYF.

This clonotype came up a few times. The chain carries TRBV7-9 and TRBJ2-3; no reliable D call. Germline loops: CDR1 SEHNR, CDR2 FQNEAQ (reference sequence). CDR3 length equals 18 residues. V dropped 3 bases and J dropped 4 bases, with 23 bases sitting between them. In DNA form, the CDR3 reads TGTGCCAGCAGCTTGGTCGTCCGTCTTCCTTCTCGGGCAGATACGCAGTATTTT. It codes for CASSLVVRLPSRADTQYF. Combining the CDR3 with reference TRBV7-9 and TRBJ2-3 gives the whole variable domain DTGVSQNPRHKITKRGQNVTFRCDPISEHNRLYWYRQTLGQGPEFLTYFQNEAQLEKSRLLSDRFSAERPKGSFSTLEIQRTEQGDSAMYLCASSLVVRLPSRADTQYFGPGTRLTVL.

The gene calls are TRBV15 and TRBJ1-4; perhaps TRBD1 as D (6 bases). This CDR3 has 15 amino acids. The germline V and J ends were trimmed by 0 bases and 7 bases, with 12 bases remaining between them. Looked up from germline, CDR1 is LNHNV and CDR2 is YYDKDF (reference sequence). The CDR3 region has the DNA TGTGCCACCAGCAGAGAACGGACAGTCATTGAAAAACTGTTTTTT. Encoded protein: CATSRERTVIEKLFF.

This clonotype was observed many times. The chain recombines TRBV3-1 with TRBJ1-1; 12 bases line up with TRBD1. V shed 5 bases, J shed 11 bases, and the junction held 9 bases outside the gene matches. The germline V gene encodes CDR1 LGHDT and CDR2 YNNKEL (reference sequence). The CDR3 consists of 14 residues. CDR3 protein: CASSWPGQGAWAFF. CDR3 in DNA: TGTGCCAGCAGCTGGCCGGGACAGGGGGCTTGGGCTTTCTTT.

V is TRBV18 and J is TRBJ1-1; D is ambiguous. CDR1 and CDR2 from the germline V gene are KGHSH and LQKENI. Trimming cost V 3 bases and J 3 bases, with 17 bases left between them. The CDR3 is made up of 16 amino acids. CDR3 sequence reads: CASSPFTDLSDTEAFF. The DNA of the CDR3 is TGTGCCAGCTCACCCTTCACGGACTTGAGTGACACTGAAGCTTTCTTT. Together with reference TRBV18 and TRBJ1-1, the CDR3 gives the full variable domain: NAGVMQNPRHLVRRRGQEARLRCSPMKGHSHVYWYRQLPEEGLKFMVYLQKENIIDESGMPKERFSAEFPKEGPSILRIQQVVRGDSAAYFCASSPFTDLSDTEAFFGQGTRLTVV.

The chain links TRBV20-1 to TRBJ1-3, with 7 nucleotides matching TRBD1. With 3 bases clipped from V and 2 bases from J, the junction kept 7 bases outside the gene matches. Germline V gene sequence: CDR1 DFQATT, CDR2 SNEGSKA (reference sequence). The CDR3 consists of 15 residues. This CDR3 reads CSASQTGPTGNTIYF. Here the CDR3 DNA reads TGCAGTGCTAGCCAGACAGGGCCGACTGGAAACACCATATATTTT.

This chain uses TRBV15 with TRBJ2-5; 14 bases align to TRBD2. CDR1 and CDR2 from the germline V gene are LNHNV and YYDKDF (reference sequence). The CDR3 extends over 20 amino acids. J was trimmed by 3 bases and V by 5 bases; bases with no gene match: 17. In DNA form, the CDR3 reads TGTGCCACCAGCCGAGGGACTAGCGGGAGTAGAGGGAGGACAAAAGAGACCCAGTACTTC. The encoded protein is CATSRGTSGSRGRTKETQYF.